The T cell receptor (beta chain) under discussion was sequenced for a study of blood T cells in healthy people across ages. CDR3 length: 13 amino acids. Germline V gene sequence: CDR1 SGHRS, CDR2 YFSETQ. V was shortened by 0 bases and J by 0 bases, with 3 bases between the two germline ends. Sample-barcoded 5' priming and a J-beta primer mix drove a second PCR of about 7 to 11 cycles. A single record per CDR3 protein comes from TCRdb applying MiXCR to the 5' RACE reads. The table lists just under 550,000 distinct CDR3 sequences, around 24% of them singletons. This clonotype was recorded many times. These data were likewise used in another study, on T cells of mothers and their children. From that report: Using approximately 1.5 ug per 15 ul, all extracted RNA underwent cDNA synthesis.

Sequenced input: blood. The chain has TRBV5-1 and TRBJ2-5, with D hard to call. The TCR comes from a boy aged 10-17 years in good health. In nucleotides, the CDR3 is TGCGCCAGCAGCTTGGACTACCAAGAGACCCAGTACTTC. This gives the protein CASSLDYQETQYF.